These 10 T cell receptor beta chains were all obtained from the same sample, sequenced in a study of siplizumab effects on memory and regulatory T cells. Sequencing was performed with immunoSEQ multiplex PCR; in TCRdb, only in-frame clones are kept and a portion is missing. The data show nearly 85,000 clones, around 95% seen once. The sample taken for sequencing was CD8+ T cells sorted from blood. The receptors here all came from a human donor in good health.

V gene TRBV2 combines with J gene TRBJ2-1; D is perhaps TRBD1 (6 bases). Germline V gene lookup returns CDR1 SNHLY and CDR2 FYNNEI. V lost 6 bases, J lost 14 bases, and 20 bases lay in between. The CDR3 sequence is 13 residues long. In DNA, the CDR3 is TGTGCCAGCAGCGCTAGTAGACAGGAGGAAAAGTTCTTC. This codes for CASSASRQEEKFF.

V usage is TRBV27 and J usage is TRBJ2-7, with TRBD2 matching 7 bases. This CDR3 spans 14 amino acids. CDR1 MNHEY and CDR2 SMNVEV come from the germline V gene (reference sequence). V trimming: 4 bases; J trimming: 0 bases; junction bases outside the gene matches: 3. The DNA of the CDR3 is TGTGCCAGCAGTTCCCGGACTAGCTCCTACGAGCAGTACTTC. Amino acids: CASSSRTSSYEQYF.

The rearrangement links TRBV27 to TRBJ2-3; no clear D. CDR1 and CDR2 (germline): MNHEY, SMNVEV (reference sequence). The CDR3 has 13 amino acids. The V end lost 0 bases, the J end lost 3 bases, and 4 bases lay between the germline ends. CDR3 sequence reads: CASSLSWTDTQYF. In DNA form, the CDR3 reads TGTGCCAGCAGTTTATCTTGGACAGATACGCAGTATTTT.

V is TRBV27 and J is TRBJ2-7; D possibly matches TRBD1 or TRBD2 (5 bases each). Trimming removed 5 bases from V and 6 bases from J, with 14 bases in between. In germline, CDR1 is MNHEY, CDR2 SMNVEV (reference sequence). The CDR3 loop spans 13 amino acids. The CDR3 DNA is TGTGCCAGCAGTCCCCGGGACCTCGGCGAGCAGTACTTC. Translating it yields CASSPRDLGEQYF.

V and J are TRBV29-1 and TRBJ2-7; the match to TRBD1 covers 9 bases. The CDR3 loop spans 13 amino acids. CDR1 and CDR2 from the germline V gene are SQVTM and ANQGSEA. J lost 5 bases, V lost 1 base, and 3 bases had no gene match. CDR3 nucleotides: TGCAGCGTTGAAGGACAGGGGGTAGACGAGCAGTACTTC. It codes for CSVEGQGVDEQYF.

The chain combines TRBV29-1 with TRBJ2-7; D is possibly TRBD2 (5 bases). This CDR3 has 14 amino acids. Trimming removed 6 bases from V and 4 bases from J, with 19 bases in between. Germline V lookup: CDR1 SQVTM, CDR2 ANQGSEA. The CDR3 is CSVAWEPVVYEQYF. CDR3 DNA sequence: TGCAGCGTGGCCTGGGAGCCCGTTGTGTACGAGCAGTACTTC.

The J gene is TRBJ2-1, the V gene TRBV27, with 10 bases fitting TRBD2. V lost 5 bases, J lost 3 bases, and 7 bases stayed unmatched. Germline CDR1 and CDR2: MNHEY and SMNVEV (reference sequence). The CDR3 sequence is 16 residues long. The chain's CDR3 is CASSPIAGGFYNEQFF. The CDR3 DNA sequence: TGTGCCAGCAGTCCCATAGCGGGAGGTTTCTACAATGAGCAGTTCTTC.

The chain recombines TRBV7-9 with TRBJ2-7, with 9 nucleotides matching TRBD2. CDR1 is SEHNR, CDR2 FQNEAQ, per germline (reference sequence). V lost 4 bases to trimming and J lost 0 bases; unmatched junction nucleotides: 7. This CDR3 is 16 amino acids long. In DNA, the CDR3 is TGTGCCAGCAGCTCGCACCTAGCGGGACCCTCCTACGAGCAGTACTTC. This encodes CASSSHLAGPSYEQYF. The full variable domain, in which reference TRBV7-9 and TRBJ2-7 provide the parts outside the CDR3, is DTGVSQNPRHKITKRGQNVTFRCDPISEHNRLYWYRQTLGQGPEFLTYFQNEAQLEKSRLLSDRFSAERPKGSFSTLEIQRTEQGDSAMYLCASSSHLAGPSYEQYFGPGTRLTVT.

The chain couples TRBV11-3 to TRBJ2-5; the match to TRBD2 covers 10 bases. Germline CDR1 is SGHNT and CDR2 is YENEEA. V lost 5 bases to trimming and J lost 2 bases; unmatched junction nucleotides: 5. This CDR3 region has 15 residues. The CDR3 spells CASSPGTSVQETQYF. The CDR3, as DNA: TGTGCCAGCAGCCCAGGGACTAGCGTACAAGAGACCCAGTACTTC.

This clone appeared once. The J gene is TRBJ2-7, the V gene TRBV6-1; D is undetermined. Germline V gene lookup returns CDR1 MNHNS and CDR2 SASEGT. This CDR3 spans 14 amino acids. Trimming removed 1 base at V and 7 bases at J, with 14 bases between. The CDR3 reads CASSEDVRVWEQYF. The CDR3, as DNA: TGTGCCAGCAGTGAAGATGTCCGGGTGTGGGAGCAGTACTTC.